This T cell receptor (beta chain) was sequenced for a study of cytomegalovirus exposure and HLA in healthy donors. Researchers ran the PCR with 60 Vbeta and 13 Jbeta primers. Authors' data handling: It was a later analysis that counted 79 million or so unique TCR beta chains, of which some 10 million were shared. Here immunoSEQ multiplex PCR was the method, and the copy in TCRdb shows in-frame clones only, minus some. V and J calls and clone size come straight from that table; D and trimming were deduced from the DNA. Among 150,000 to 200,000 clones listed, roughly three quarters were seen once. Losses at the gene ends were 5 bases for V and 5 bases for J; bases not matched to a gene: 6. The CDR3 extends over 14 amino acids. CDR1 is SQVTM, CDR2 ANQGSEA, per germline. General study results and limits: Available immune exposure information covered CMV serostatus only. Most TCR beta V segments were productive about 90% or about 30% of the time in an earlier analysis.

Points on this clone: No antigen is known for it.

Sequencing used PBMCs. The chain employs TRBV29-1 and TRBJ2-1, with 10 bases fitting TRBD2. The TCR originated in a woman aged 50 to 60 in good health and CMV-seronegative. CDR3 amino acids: CSVRGSGGHNEQFF. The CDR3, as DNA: TGCAGCGTTAGGGGTAGCGGGGGGCACAATGAGCAGTTCTTC.